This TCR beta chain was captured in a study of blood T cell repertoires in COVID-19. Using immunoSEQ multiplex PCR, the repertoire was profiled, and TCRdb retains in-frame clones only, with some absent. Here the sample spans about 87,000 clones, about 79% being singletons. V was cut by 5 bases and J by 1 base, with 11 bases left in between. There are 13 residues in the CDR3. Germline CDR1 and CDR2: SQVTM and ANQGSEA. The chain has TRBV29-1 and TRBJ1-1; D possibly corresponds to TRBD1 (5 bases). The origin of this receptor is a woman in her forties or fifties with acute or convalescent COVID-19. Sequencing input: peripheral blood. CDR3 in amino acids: CSVQTARNTEAFF. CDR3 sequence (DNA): TGCAGCGTTCAGACAGCGAGGAACACTGAAGCTTTCTTT.